These 11 T cell receptor beta chains came from one sample sequenced in a study of blood T cell repertoires in COVID-19. The assay was immunoSEQ multiplex PCR, and TCRdb's table has in-frame clones only and misses some. The data show 200,000 to 250,000 clones, around 80% seen once. Sequenced: peripheral blood. These receptors all stem from a woman aged 40 to 50 with acute or convalescent COVID-19.

This clone has just one count. The chain links TRBV6-1 to TRBJ1-6, with D hard to call. V shed 3 bases and J shed 9 bases, with 9 bases lying between them. The CDR3 contains 13 residues. The germline CDR1 and CDR2 sequences are MNHNS and SASEGT. In DNA, the CDR3 is TGTGCCAGCAGTGATAAGCCCCTTTCACCCCTCCACTTT. It codes for CASSDKPLSPLHF.

This rearrangement joins TRBV24-1 to TRBJ2-7, with D maybe TRBD2 (5 bases). Germline CDR1 KGHDR, CDR2 SFDVKD. V was trimmed by 4 bases and J by 3 bases, leaving 12 bases between them. This CDR3 contains 14 residues. The CDR3 sequence: CATSDPGRGYEQYF. CDR3 DNA sequence: TGTGCCACCAGTGACCCCGGACGGGGCTACGAGCAGTACTTC.

The chain joins TRBV15 to TRBJ2-7; TRBD2 aligns across 7 bases. The CDR3 runs to 14 residues. Germline values: CDR1 LNHNV, CDR2 YYDKDF (reference sequence). Trimming removed 3 bases from V and 2 bases from J; junction bases left unmatched: 4. This chain's CDR3 is CATSRTGTTYEQYF. CDR3 DNA sequence: TGTGCCACCAGCAGGACCGGGACTACCTACGAGCAGTACTTC.

This chain connects TRBV5-1 to TRBJ1-4; perhaps TRBD1 as D (5 bases). The CDR3 has 14 amino acids. With 2 bases removed from V and 4 bases from J, the gap between germline ends came to 9 bases. Per germline, CDR1 SGHRS and CDR2 YFSETQ. The CDR3 is CASSLQARNEKLFF. In DNA form, the CDR3 reads TGCGCCAGCAGCTTACAGGCGCGTAATGAAAAACTGTTTTTT.

This chain uses TRBV10-3 with TRBJ1-4; TRBD1 aligns across 7 bases. This CDR3 has 14 amino acids. Germline CDR1 and CDR2: ENHRY and SYGVKD. V was clipped by 3 bases and J by 6 bases; unmatched bases: 4. The CDR3 nucleotides are TGTGCCATCAGTGAAGGACAGGACCATGAAAAACTGTTTTTT. Protein: CAISEGQDHEKLFF.

This clone occurred once. This chain links TRBV6-5 with TRBJ1-2; 9 nucleotides line up with TRBD1. Trimming took 4 bases from V and 6 from J; bases not matched to a gene: 6. Germline CDR1 reads MNHEY; CDR2 reads SVGAGI. The length of the CDR3 is 14 residues. CDR3 bases: TGTGCCAGCAGTTCCGGACAGGGGTCTAATGGCTACACCTTC. This codes for CASSSGQGSNGYTF.

This clone has a handful of counts. The gene calls are TRBV19 and TRBJ1-2; 7 positions agree with TRBD1. The V segment lost 9 bases and the J segment 3 bases; nucleotides outside the gene matches: 10. This CDR3 region has 14 residues. Germline V lookup: CDR1 LNHDA, CDR2 SQIVND (reference sequence). This chain's CDR3 is CASQGGPGDYGYTF. The CDR3, as DNA: TGTGCCAGCCAAGGGGGCCCGGGGGACTATGGCTACACCTTC.

The chain recombines TRBV25-1 with TRBJ1-5; 9 bases align to TRBD1. Per germline, CDR1 MGHDK and CDR2 SYGVNS. The CDR3 contains 16 residues. Trimming cost V 8 bases and J 6 bases; bases outside gene matches: 14. DNA for the CDR3: TGTGCCAGCGAAGACGAACAGGGGGCGCCTGGTCAGCCCCAGCATTTT. Its protein is CASEDEQGAPGQPQHF.

This clone has only a few counts. The J gene is TRBJ1-1, the V gene TRBV19; D gene uncertain. The CDR3 length is 14 residues. Trimming pared 2 bases from V and 0 bases from J, leaving 7 bases between. Germline assignment: CDR1 LNHDA and CDR2 SQIVND (reference sequence). The CDR3 region has the DNA TGTGCCAGTAGTATACCGGGAATGAACACTGAAGCTTTCTTT. It codes for CASSIPGMNTEAFF.

The chain recombines TRBV6-6 with TRBJ1-5, with 9 bases fitting TRBD1. CDR3 length equals 14 residues. Germline V gene sequence: CDR1 MNHNY, CDR2 SVGAGI (reference sequence). J lost 4 bases, V lost 2 bases, and 0 bases had no gene match. The CDR3 sequence: CASSYGQGNQPQHF. DNA for the CDR3: TGTGCCAGCAGTTACGGACAGGGGAATCAGCCCCAGCATTTT.

Only one count was recorded for this clone. The CDR3 sequence is CSASLVAGNEKLFF. CDR3 DNA: TGCAGTGCTAGTCTTGTGGCAGGGAATGAAAAACTGTTTTTT. The chain couples TRBV20-1 to TRBJ1-4, with a possible D match to TRBD1 (5 bases). The V gene's germline CDR1 is DFQATT and CDR2 SNEGSKA (reference sequence). The CDR3 is made up of 14 amino acids. Trimming took 3 bases from V and 5 from J, leaving 13 bases between them.